The sequence of this T cell receptor (beta chain) was determined in a study of OX40 agonist ivuxolimab in advanced cancers. The method was immunoSEQ multiplex PCR; TCRdb's version includes in-frame clones alone and lacks a portion of them. The sample gives tens of thousands of clones, 91% of which show up once; approximately 7% is in the top ten. The CDR3 covers 14 residues. CDR1 and CDR2 from the germline V gene are SQVTM and ANQGSEA. After removal of 6 bases from V and 5 bases from J, the junction contained 12 bases not matched to a gene. The material sequenced was CD4+ or CD8+ T cells sorted from blood, taken in a trial of the OX40 agonist ivuxolimab. The source of this sequence is an adult with an advanced solid tumor such as melanoma, head and neck, liver or kidney cancer. The chain has TRBV29-1 and TRBJ1-1; 7 bases are a match to TRBD1. The CDR3 sequence is CSVRDRDGYTEAFF. CDR3 coding DNA: TGCAGCGTGCGTGACAGGGATGGATATACTGAAGCTTTCTTT.